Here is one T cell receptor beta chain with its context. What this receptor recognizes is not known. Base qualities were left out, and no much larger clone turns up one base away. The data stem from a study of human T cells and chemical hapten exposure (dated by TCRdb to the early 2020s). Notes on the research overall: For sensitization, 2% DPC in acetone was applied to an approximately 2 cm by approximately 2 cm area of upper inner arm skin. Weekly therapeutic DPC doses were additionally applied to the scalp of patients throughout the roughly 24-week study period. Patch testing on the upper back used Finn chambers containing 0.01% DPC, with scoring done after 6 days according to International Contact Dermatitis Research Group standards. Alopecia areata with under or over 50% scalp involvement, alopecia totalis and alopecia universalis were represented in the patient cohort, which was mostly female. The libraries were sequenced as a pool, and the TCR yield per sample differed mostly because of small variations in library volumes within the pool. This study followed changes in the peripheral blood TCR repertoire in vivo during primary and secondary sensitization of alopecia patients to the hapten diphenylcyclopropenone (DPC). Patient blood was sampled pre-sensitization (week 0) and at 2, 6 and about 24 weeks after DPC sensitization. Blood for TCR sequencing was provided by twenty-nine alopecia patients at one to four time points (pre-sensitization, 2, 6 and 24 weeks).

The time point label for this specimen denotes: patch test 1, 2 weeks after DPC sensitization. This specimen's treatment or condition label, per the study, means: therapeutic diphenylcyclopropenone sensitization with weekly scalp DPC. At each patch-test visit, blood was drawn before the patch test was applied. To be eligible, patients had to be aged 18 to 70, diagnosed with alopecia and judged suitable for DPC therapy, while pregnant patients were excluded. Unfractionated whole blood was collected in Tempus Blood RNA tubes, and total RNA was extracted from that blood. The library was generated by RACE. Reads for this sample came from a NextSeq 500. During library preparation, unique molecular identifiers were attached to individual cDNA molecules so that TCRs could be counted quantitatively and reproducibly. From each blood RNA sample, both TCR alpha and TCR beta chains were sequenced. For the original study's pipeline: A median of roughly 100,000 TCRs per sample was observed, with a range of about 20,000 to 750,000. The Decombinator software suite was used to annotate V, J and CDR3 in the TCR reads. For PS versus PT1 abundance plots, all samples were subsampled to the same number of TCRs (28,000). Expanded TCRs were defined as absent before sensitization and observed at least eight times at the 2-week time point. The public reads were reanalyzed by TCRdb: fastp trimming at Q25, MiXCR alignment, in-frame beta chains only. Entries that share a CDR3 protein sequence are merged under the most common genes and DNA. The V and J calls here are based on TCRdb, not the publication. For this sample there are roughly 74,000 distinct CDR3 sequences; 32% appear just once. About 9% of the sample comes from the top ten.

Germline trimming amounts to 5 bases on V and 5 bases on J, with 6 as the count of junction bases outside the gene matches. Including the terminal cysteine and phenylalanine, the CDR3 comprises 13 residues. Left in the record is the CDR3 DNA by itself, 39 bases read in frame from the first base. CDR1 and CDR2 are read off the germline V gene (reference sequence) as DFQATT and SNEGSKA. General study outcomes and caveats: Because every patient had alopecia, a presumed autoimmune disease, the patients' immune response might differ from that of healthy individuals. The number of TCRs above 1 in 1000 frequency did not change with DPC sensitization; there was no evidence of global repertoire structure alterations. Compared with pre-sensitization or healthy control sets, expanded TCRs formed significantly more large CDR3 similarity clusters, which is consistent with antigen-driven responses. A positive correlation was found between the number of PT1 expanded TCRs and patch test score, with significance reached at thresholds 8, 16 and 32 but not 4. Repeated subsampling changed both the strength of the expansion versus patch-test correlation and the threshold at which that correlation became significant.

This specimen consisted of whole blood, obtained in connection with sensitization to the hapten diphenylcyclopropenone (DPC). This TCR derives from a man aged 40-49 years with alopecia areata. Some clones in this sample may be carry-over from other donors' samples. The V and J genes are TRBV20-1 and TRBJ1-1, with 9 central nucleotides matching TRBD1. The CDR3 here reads CSAWGQGRTEAFF. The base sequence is TGCAGTGCTTGGGGACAGGGCAGGACTGAAGCTTTCTTT.